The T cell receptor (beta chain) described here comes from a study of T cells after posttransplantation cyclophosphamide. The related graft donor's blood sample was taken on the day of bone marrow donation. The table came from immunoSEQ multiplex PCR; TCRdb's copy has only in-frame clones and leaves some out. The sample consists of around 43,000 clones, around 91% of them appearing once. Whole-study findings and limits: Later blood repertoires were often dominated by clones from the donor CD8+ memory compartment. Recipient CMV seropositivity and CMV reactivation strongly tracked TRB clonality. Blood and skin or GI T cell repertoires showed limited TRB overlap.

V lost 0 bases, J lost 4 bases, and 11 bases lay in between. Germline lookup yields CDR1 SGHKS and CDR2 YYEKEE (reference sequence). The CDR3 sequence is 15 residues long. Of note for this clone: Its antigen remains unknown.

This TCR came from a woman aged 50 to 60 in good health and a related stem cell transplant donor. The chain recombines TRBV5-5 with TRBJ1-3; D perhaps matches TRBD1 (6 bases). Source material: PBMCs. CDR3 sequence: CASSLAQGLGNTIYF. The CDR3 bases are TGTGCCAGCAGCTTGGCACAGGGTCTGGGAAACACCATATATTTT.